Following are 22 T cell receptor beta chains from one sample sequenced in a study of blood T cells in healthy people across ages. A second PCR, run for roughly 7 to 12 cycles, used a sample-barcoded 5' primer plus a J-beta primer mix. From the 5' RACE reads, TCRdb called clonotypes with MiXCR, one entry per CDR3 protein. The profile shows around 800,000 distinct CDR3 sequences, around 62% of them singletons. What was sequenced was blood. The receptors derive from a man younger than 45 in good health.

The V and J genes are TRBV7-3 and TRBJ2-1, with 11 bases identical to TRBD2. Germline lookup yields CDR1 SGHTA and CDR2 FQGTGA. The V segment lost 5 bases and the J segment 7 bases; nucleotides outside the gene matches: 7. The CDR3 sequence is 15 residues long. The CDR3 spells CASSRVAGGPNEQFF. In DNA form, the CDR3 reads TGTGCCAGCAGCCGTGTAGCGGGGGGGCCGAATGAGCAGTTCTTC.

The chain employs TRBV29-1 and TRBJ2-3; either TRBD1 or TRBD2 may supply D (5 bases each). CDR1 and CDR2 (germline): SQVTM, ANQGSEA. The CDR3 extends over 15 amino acids. Trimming took off 6 bases at V and 2 bases at J, with 18 bases between the two ends. As DNA, the CDR3 is TGCAGCGTCCGGGGCGGACCTCCGTTCACAGATACGCAGTATTTT. This translates into CSVRGGPPFTDTQYF.

This clonotype was counted a few times. The V gene is TRBV5-5, the J gene TRBJ1-1; 12 bases are shared with TRBD1. Germline CDR1 reads SGHKS; CDR2 reads YYEKEE (reference sequence). Trimming took 3 bases from V and 4 from J; bases not matched to a gene: 4. This CDR3 is built from 15 residues. Written as DNA, the CDR3 is TGTGCCAGCAGCTGGGGACAGGGGGCGGGCACTGAAGCTTTCTTT. This sequence encodes CASSWGQGAGTEAFF.

The V call is TRBV5-1, the J call TRBJ2-3; D is ambiguous. V shed 0 bases and J shed 0 bases, with 11 bases lying between them. The CDR3 runs 16 residues. CDR1 and CDR2 (germline): SGHRS, YFSETQ. The CDR3 DNA reads as TGCGCCAGCAGCTTGGGGGATCCAGCGAGCACAGATACGCAGTATTTT. Encoded protein: CASSLGDPASTDTQYF. The variable domain in full, completed from reference TRBV5-1 and TRBJ2-3, reads KAGVTQTPRYLIKTRGQQVTLSCSPISGHRSVSWYQQTPGQGLQFLFEYFSETQRNKGNFPGRFSGRQFSNSRSEMNVSTLELGDSALYLCASSLGDPASTDTQYFGPGTRLTVL.

V gene TRBV6-1 combines with J gene TRBJ2-7; 10 nucleotides line up with TRBD1. Germline assignment: CDR1 MNHNS and CDR2 SASEGT. CDR3 size: 16 residues. Unmatched junction bases numbered 11, after V lost 2 bases and J lost 7 bases. The CDR3 bases are TGTGCCAGCAGTGAACGGGTGGGGACAGGGGCAGGAGAGCAGTACTTC. This gives the protein CASSERVGTGAGEQYF.

In DNA, the CDR3 is TGTGCCAGCAGCCAAGATACAGGACTCAGTGGATCACCCCTCCACTTT. This encodes CASSQDTGLSGSPLHF. The V call is TRBV4-2, the J call TRBJ1-6; D possibly corresponds to TRBD1 (5 bases). Germline lookup yields CDR1 LGHNA and CDR2 YNFKEQ. V lost 0 bases and J lost 10, with 16 bases in between. The CDR3 is 16 residues long.

The DNA of the CDR3 is TGTGCCAGCAGTTCGGACACCCTGGACGGGCAATGGCAGTTCTTC. This encodes CASSSDTLDGQWQFF. J is TRBJ2-1 and V is TRBV6-5, with a tentative D call TRBD1 (5 bases). This CDR3 region has 15 residues. Germline CDR1 MNHEY, CDR2 SVGAGI. With 4 bases removed from V and 12 bases from J, the gap between germline ends came to 22 bases.

The chain couples TRBV7-2 to TRBJ2-7; 8 positions agree with TRBD2. Per germline, CDR1 SGHTA and CDR2 FQGNSA. The trim removed 3 bases at V and 5 bases at J, leaving 6 bases unmatched. The CDR3 is made up of 14 amino acids. The CDR3, as DNA: TGTGCCAGCAGCTTCACGGGGGGGCCCCACGAGCAGTACTTC. Its translation: CASSFTGGPHEQYF.

This clonotype was picked up a small number of times. The chain recombines TRBV15 with TRBJ2-7, with D unclear. Germline V CDR1 and CDR2: LNHNV, YYDKDF (reference sequence). Trimming removed 1 base at V and 3 bases at J, with 7 bases between. The CDR3 spans 13 residues. CDR3 sequence: CATSRVGRYEQYF. Here the CDR3 DNA reads TGTGCCACCAGCAGAGTAGGGCGCTACGAGCAGTACTTC. The full variable domain, rest sourced from reference TRBV15 and TRBJ2-7, is DAMVIQNPRYQVTQFGKPVTLSCSQTLNHNVMYWYQQKSSQAPKLLFHYYDKDFNNEADTPDNFQSRRPNTSFCFLDIRSPGLGDTAMYLCATSRVGRYEQYFGPGTRLTVT.

The chain carries TRBV4-2 and TRBJ2-4, with TRBD1 matching 9 bases. V lost 4 bases and J lost 1; bases outside the gene matches: 2. The CDR3 consists of 15 residues. Germline V gene sequence: CDR1 LGHNA, CDR2 YNFKEQ. In DNA, the CDR3 is TGTGCCAGCAGCCGGGACAGGGTGGCCAAAAACATTCAGTACTTC. Translated: CASSRDRVAKNIQYF.

V and J are TRBV4-3 and TRBJ2-1; D possibly uses TRBD1 or TRBD2 (5 bases each). Germline CDR1 reads LGHNA; CDR2 reads YSLEER. Trimming shortened V by 0 bases and J by 10 bases, and 13 bases separated the two germline ends. The CDR3 covers 14 residues. CDR3 protein: CASSQEGTLGEQFF. CDR3 nucleotide sequence: TGCGCCAGCAGCCAAGAGGGGACCCTAGGAGAGCAGTTCTTC.

The rearrangement joins TRBV7-9 to TRBJ2-1, with 11 bases matching TRBD2. From germline, CDR1 is SEHNR and CDR2 FQNEAQ (reference sequence). Trimming cost V 4 bases and J 0 bases; bases outside gene matches: 8. The CDR3 runs to 18 residues. The CDR3, as DNA: TGTGCCAGCAGCTCTAGCGGGGGGCCGATTCGCTCCTACAATGAGCAGTTCTTC. Amino acids: CASSSSGGPIRSYNEQFF. The whole variable domain, filled in from reference TRBV7-9 and TRBJ2-1, reads DTGVSQNPRHKITKRGQNVTFRCDPISEHNRLYWYRQTLGQGPEFLTYFQNEAQLEKSRLLSDRFSAERPKGSFSTLEIQRTEQGDSAMYLCASSSSGGPIRSYNEQFFGPGTRLTVL.

The CDR3 DNA sequence: TGTGCCAGCAGCTCGACAGGGATCGGAAACATTCAGTACTTC. It specifies CASSSTGIGNIQYF. The chain employs TRBV9 and TRBJ2-4; 7 bases agree with TRBD1. Germline trimming cut 4 bases from V and 6 bases from J; bases unmatched to any gene: 7. Germline V gene lookup returns CDR1 SGDLS and CDR2 YYNGEE. CDR3 length: 14 residues.

The chain's CDR3 is CASSPRTGQYGYTF. DNA for the CDR3: TGCGCCAGCAGCCCGCGGACGGGGCAGTATGGCTACACCTTC. The chain is built from TRBV5-1 and TRBJ1-2, with D perhaps TRBD1 (5 bases). The CDR3 sequence is 14 residues long. Germline V CDR1 and CDR2: SGHRS, YFSETQ. V dropped 4 bases and J dropped 5 bases, with 15 bases sitting between them.

J is TRBJ1-5 and V is TRBV12-5, with a tentative D call TRBD1 (5 bases). Germline CDR1 is LGHNT and CDR2 is FRNRAP. V was pared by 11 bases and J by 7 bases, with 18 bases between. This CDR3 region has 13 residues. The CDR3 is CARMGGGDQPQHF. Here the CDR3 DNA reads TGTGCTCGAATGGGGGGGGGAGACCAGCCCCAGCATTTT.

This clonotype appeared a few times. The rearrangement uses TRBV6-2 or TRBV6-3 and TRBJ2-3, with D uncertain. Germline CDR1 is MNHEY and CDR2 is SVGEGT. V was cut by 0 bases and J by 5 bases, with 12 bases left in between. There are 15 residues in the CDR3. CDR3 nucleotide sequence: TGTGCCAGCAGTTACTCGCCAGAGGATGGAGATACGCAGTATTTT. Translated: CASSYSPEDGDTQYF.

The chain links TRBV4-3 to TRBJ2-7, with D possibly being TRBD2 (6 bases). CDR1 LGHNA and CDR2 YSLEER come from the germline V gene. V lost 1 base, J lost 6 bases, and 13 bases lay in between. The CDR3 is 14 residues long. The CDR3 sequence: CASSQGAWEVEQYF. CDR3 nucleotides: TGCGCCAGCAGCCAAGGGGCCTGGGAGGTCGAGCAGTACTTC.

The chain joins TRBV28 to TRBJ2-5; TRBD2 might be the D (6 bases). The V end lost 10 bases, the J end lost 4 bases, and 16 bases lay between the germline ends. CDR1 is MDHEN and CDR2 is SYDVKM in the germline V gene. CDR3 length: 13 residues. The CDR3: CATSGPGRETQYF. DNA for the CDR3: TGTGCCACCTCGGGGCCCGGGAGAGAGACCCAGTACTTC.

This clonotype has only one observation. The V gene is TRBV7-9, the J gene TRBJ2-4, with TRBD1 identical over 10 bases. The end of the DNA is better explained by TRBJ2-7, so the J call may be wrong. This CDR3 comprises 14 residues. Germline V gene lookup returns CDR1 SEHNR and CDR2 FQNEAQ (reference sequence). CDR3 protein: CASSFGDRGCEQYF. The CDR3, as DNA: TGTGCCAGCAGCTTTGGGGACAGGGGCTGCGAGCAGTACTTC.

V and J are TRBV28 and TRBJ2-7; 8 nucleotides match TRBD1. The CDR3 spans 13 residues. CDR1 is MDHEN and CDR2 is SYDVKM in the germline V gene. V was clipped by 7 bases and J by 3 bases; unmatched bases: 5. CDR3 bases: TGTGCCAGCAAGGACAGGGAGAACTACGAGCAGTACTTC. It translates to CASKDRENYEQYF. The full variable domain, its missing parts supplied by reference TRBV28 and TRBJ2-7, is DVKVTQSSRYLVKRTGEKVFLECVQDMDHENMFWYRQDPGLGLRLIYFSYDVKMKEKGDIPEGYSVSREKKERFSLILESASTNQTSMYLCASKDRENYEQYFGPGTRLTVT.

This clonotype was found a few times. The chain employs TRBV10-3 and TRBJ2-1; 9 bases fit TRBD1. The CDR3 is 15 residues long. Germline trimming cut 7 bases from V and 7 bases from J; bases unmatched to any gene: 11. Germline values: CDR1 ENHRY, CDR2 SYGVKD. The DNA for the CDR3 is TGTGCCATCAATCATGAGGGGACAGGGATGAATGAGCAGTTCTTC. The encoded protein is CAINHEGTGMNEQFF.

This clonotype has at least ten counts. The DNA of the CDR3 is TGTGCCAGCAGCTTAGAAGGCTATGGCTACACCTTC. It encodes CASSLEGYGYTF. This sequence joins TRBV13 and TRBJ1-2; no firm D call. Germline-derived CDR1 and CDR2 are PRHDT and FYEKMQ (reference sequence). Trimming took off 1 base at V and 4 bases at J, with 4 bases between the two ends. The CDR3 is made up of 12 amino acids.